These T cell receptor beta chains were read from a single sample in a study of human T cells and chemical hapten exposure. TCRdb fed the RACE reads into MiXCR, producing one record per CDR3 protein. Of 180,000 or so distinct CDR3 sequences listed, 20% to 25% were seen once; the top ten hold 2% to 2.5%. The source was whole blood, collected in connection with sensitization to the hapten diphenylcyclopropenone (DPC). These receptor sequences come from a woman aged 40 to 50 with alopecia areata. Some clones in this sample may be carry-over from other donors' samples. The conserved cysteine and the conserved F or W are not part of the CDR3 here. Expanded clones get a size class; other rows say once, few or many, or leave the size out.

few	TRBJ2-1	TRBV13	ASSSGQPYNEQF
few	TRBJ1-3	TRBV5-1	ASSPGQGGNTIY
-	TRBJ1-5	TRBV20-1	SAWGVYSNQPQH
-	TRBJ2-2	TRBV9	ASRASQGGPGELF
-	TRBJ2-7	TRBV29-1	SVLTGGVSEQY
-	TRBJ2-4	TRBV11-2	ASSLDPPNIQY
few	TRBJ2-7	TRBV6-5	ASSYGITGWYSYEQY
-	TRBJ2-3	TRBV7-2	ASSPGRFTDTQY
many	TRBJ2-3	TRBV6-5	ASRMIGVAGTDTQY
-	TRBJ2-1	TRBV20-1	SAAVVARNEQF
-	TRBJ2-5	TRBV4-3	ASSRGSGVQETQY
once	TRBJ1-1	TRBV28	ASLGVDTEAF
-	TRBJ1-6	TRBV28	ASSLDQGITPLH
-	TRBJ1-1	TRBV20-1	SAREVARGSTEAF
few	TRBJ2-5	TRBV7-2	ASKGAGRETQY
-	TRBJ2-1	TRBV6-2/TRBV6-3	ASSSAGTSGYNEQF
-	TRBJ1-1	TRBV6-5	ASSTRQGTEAF
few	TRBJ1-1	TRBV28	ASREQGAGYAF
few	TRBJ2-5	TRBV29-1	SVEQGAPGKTQY
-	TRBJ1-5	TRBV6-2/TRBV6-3	ASSYVETQPQH